This is a list of T cell receptor beta chains from one sample in a study of T cells in Graves' hyperthyroidism and ophthalmopathy. TCRdb called the multiplex PCR reads again in MiXCR, with one record for every CDR3 protein. The repertoire holds hundreds of thousands of distinct CDR3 sequences, with about a fifth as singletons. Material: blood. Receptors were obtained from a man aged 25-45 years with Graves' ophthalmopathy. Both conserved end residues are part of each CDR3. The D gene is left open where the match is weak. Expanded clones get a size class; other rows say once, few or many, or leave the size out.

cdr3_aa cdr3_nt v_call clone_size d_call j_call
CSVAGEVNQPQHF TGCAGCGTCGCAGGGGAGGTCAATCAGCCCCAGCATTTT TRBV29-1 . . TRBJ1-5
CATSSEGGTDERYF TGTGCCACCAGCAGTGAGGGGGGGACTGACGAGCGGTACTTC TRBV15 . . TRBJ2-7
CASSPTPSSGRAHEQYF TGTGCCAGCAGCCCGACTCCCTCTAGCGGGAGGGCCCACGAGCAGTACTTC TRBV13 few TRBD2 TRBJ2-7
CASSFNRVSEKLFF TGTGCCAGCAGCTTCAACAGGGTTAGTGAAAAACTGTTTTTT TRBV7-9 few . TRBJ1-4
CASSRHDGPKKTEQFF TGTGCCAGTAGTCGACATGATGGTCCCAAGAAGACTGAGCAGTTCTTC TRBV19 . . TRBJ2-1
CASSPEVGTLATGYTF TGTGCCAGCAGCCCAGAGGTGGGCACCCTCGCTACTGGCTACACCTTC TRBV3-1 . . TRBJ1-2
CASNPGQYYGYTF TGTGCCAGTAATCCGGGACAGTACTATGGCTACACCTTC TRBV19 . TRBD1 TRBJ1-2
CASVGLHGYTF TGTGCCAGCGTAGGGTTGCATGGCTACACCTTC TRBV3-1 few . TRBJ1-2
CASSRLRDVGNTIYF TGTGCCAGCAGCCGTTTGAGGGACGTCGGAAACACCATATATTTT TRBV7-9 . . TRBJ1-3
CASSQRGGQKETQYF TGTGCCAGCAGCCAACGGGGGGGGCAAAAAGAGACCCAGTACTTC TRBV3-1 . TRBD2 TRBJ2-5
CASSYTGANEKLFF TGTGCCAGCAGCTACACAGGGGCTAATGAAAAACTGTTTTTT TRBV7-9 few TRBD1 TRBJ1-4
CASSQDANTIYF TGTGCCAGCAGCCAAGACGCGAACACCATATATTTT TRBV3-1 many . TRBJ1-3
CAWRSGTGGTGELFF TGTGCCTGGAGATCCGGGACAGGGGGTACCGGGGAGCTGTTTTTT TRBV30 . TRBD1 TRBJ2-2
CASSPVWQGRYTGELFF TGTGCCAGCAGCCCGGTTTGGCAGGGGAGGTACACCGGGGAGCTGTTTTTT TRBV11-3 few . TRBJ2-2
CASRAETGFTGELFF TGTGCCAGCAGAGCCGAGACAGGGTTCACCGGGGAGCTGTTTTTT TRBV6-1 . TRBD1 TRBJ2-2
CASSSRTGNGYTF TGTGCCAGCAGCTCCCGGACAGGGAACGGCTACACCTTC TRBV7-2 many TRBD1 TRBJ1-2
CAWSVGSLYEQYF TGTGCCTGGAGTGTAGGGTCACTCTACGAGCAGTACTTC TRBV30 many . TRBJ2-7